A selection of T cell receptor beta chains follows, all from one sample in a study of T cells in Graves' hyperthyroidism and ophthalmopathy. TCRdb recomputed calls from the multiplex PCR reads with MiXCR, one row per CDR3 protein. Of 250,000 to 300,000 distinct CDR3 sequences in the sample, roughly a fifth were seen once. Sequenced sample: blood. The receptors were sampled from a man aged 45 to 65 with Graves' ophthalmopathy. Each CDR3 is given with its conserved first and last residue. D genes are given only for firm matches. The size entry is marked missing in some rows and otherwise reads once, few, many or a size class.

>-|TRBV6-1|-|TRBJ2-7
TGTGCCAGCAGGGGGACCCAAGCGGACCCTCGGTACGAGCAGTACTTC
CASRGTQADPRYEQYF
>TRBD1|TRBV11-2|many|TRBJ2-3
TGTGCCAGCAGCTTGACAGGGATCACAGATACGCAGTATTTT
CASSLTGITDTQYF
>-|TRBV7-3|many|TRBJ2-5
TGTGCCAGCAGCTTAAGAGGGTTACCCCAAGAGACCCAGTACTTC
CASSLRGLPQETQYF
>-|TRBV20-1|-|TRBJ1-5
TGCAGTGCTACAGGGTATAGCAATCAGCCCCAGCATTTT
CSATGYSNQPQHF
>-|TRBV28|few|TRBJ2-7
TGTGCCAGCAGTTCGATTTCGCCCTCCCCCTACGAGCAGTACTTC
CASSSISPSPYEQYF
>-|TRBV24-1|-|TRBJ1-4
TGTGCCACCAGTGATAAAGGGGCAGGGAATAATGAAAAACTGTTTTTT
CATSDKGAGNNEKLFF
>-|TRBV28|-|TRBJ2-1
TGTGCCAGCAGTCCCGGGTCGTTGGCAAACAATGAGCAGTTCTTC
CASSPGSLANNEQFF
>TRBD2|TRBV5-5|-|TRBJ2-1
TGTGCCAGCAGCTCTGGGGGGGATTGGAATGAGCAGTTCTTC
CASSSGGDWNEQFF
>TRBD2|TRBV10-1|-|TRBJ2-3
TGCGCCAGCAGTGGTGGAAGAGCGGGAGCCTCAGATACGCAGTATTTT
CASSGGRAGASDTQYF
>-|TRBV7-9|-|TRBJ1-2
TGTGCCAGCAGCCTGACTACGGACATCCATGGCTACACCTTC
CASSLTTDIHGYTF
>-|TRBV2|-|TRBJ2-7
TGTGCCAGCAGTGCAGTTCTGGGCGAGCAGTACTTC
CASSAVLGEQYF
>-|TRBV6-1|few|TRBJ1-5
TGTGCCAGCAGAGAGACAGCAAATAGCAATCAGCCCCAGCATTTT
CASRETANSNQPQHF
>-|TRBV11-2|many|TRBJ2-7
TGTGCCAGCAGCCACGAACATCTGGGCGAGCAGTACTTC
CASSHEHLGEQYF
>-|TRBV7-6|few|TRBJ2-5
TGTGCCAGCAGCAAAGAGGGACACGGGACTGGACAAGAGACCCAGTACTTC
CASSKEGHGTGQETQYF
>TRBD2|TRBV9|many|TRBJ2-7
TGTGCCAGCAGCGGAATCGGGACTAGCTCCTACGAGCAGTACTTC
CASSGIGTSSYEQYF
>TRBD2|TRBV20-1|many|TRBJ2-7
TGCAGTGCAACCGGCAGCGGGAGCTCCTACGAGCAGTACTTC
CSATGSGSSYEQYF
>-|TRBV7-9|-|TRBJ2-7
TGTGCCAGCAGCCCCCCCCTCCCTGGAGATTACGAGCAGTACTTC
CASSPPLPGDYEQYF
>TRBD1|TRBV6-1|-|TRBJ2-5
TGTGCCAGCAGTGAAGAGTACGGGACAGGCGGGACCCAGTACTTC
CASSEEYGTGGTQYF
>-|TRBV18|many|TRBJ2-7
TGTGCCAGCTCACCAGATGCTAGCGCCTACGAGCAGTACTTC
CASSPDASAYEQYF
>-|TRBV6-1|-|TRBJ2-5
TGTGCCAGCAGTGAAGCGCTTCAGGGAGAGACCCAGTACTTC
CASSEALQGETQYF
>TRBD1|TRBV11-3|-|TRBJ2-6
TGTGCCAGCAGCTCAGGACAGGTAGTCTCTGGGGCCGACGTCCTGACTTTC
CASSSGQVVSGADVLTF
>-|TRBV14|few|TRBJ2-7
TGTGCCAGCAGCCAAGCCTTGGGAGTTGCCTACGAGCAGTACTTC
CASSQALGVAYEQYF
>-|TRBV30|few|TRBJ1-6
TGTGCCTGGAGTCCCGGGGAGGGAGGACGGTTTTCACCCCTCCACTTT
CAWSPGEGGRFSPLHF
>TRBD1|TRBV5-1|-|TRBJ2-2
TGCGCCAGCAGCTTGAGGGACAGGGCGATCACCGGGGAGCTGTTTTTT
CASSLRDRAITGELFF
>-|TRBV9|few|TRBJ2-7
TGTGCCAGCAGCGTAGGGCTAGCGAGCTCCTACGAGCAGTACTTC
CASSVGLASSYEQYF
>TRBD2|TRBV5-6|many|TRBJ2-5
TGTGCCAGCAGCTCAACGGGGGGGGAGGGAGAGACCCAGTACTTC
CASSSTGGEGETQYF
>-|TRBV28|many|TRBJ2-7
TGTGCTCCGTACGAGCAGTACTTC
CAPYEQYF
>-|TRBV9|-|TRBJ1-5
TGTGCCAGCAGCGTAGCAGCGGGTAACAATCAGCCCCAGCATTTT
CASSVAAGNNQPQHF
>TRBD2|TRBV7-2|few|TRBJ2-2
TGTGCCAGCAGCTTAGTGGGACTAAACACCGGGGAGCTGTTTTTT
CASSLVGLNTGELFF
>-|TRBV7-9|-|TRBJ2-2
TGTGCCAGCAGCTTAGCGGGAGACACCGGGGAGCTGTTTTTT
CASSLAGDTGELFF
>TRBD1|TRBV9|few|TRBJ1-3
TGTGCCAGCAGCGTAGGACAGGGGAGGGACACCATATATTTT
CASSVGQGRDTIYF
>TRBD2|TRBV3-1|many|TRBJ2-1
TGTGCCAGCAGCCAAGAAGGTACTAGCGGGAGCAATGAGCAGTTCTTC
CASSQEGTSGSNEQFF
>TRBD2|TRBV5-1|few|TRBJ2-1
TGCGCCAGCAGCTTTAGCGGGAGGTCCTACAATGAGCAGTCCTTC
CASSFSGRSYNEQSF
>TRBD2|TRBV20-1|-|TRBJ2-5
TGCAGTGCTAGAGATCGGTTTAGCGGGAAAGAGACCCAGTACTTC
CSARDRFSGKETQYF
>TRBD1|TRBV5-1|many|TRBJ2-7
TGCGCCAGCAGCCCGGGACAGGGGCCCTCCGAGCAGTACTTC
CASSPGQGPSEQYF
>-|TRBV14|-|TRBJ2-3
TGTGCCAGCAGCCGGACTCGCGGTAGCACAGATACGCAGTATTTT
CASSRTRGSTDTQYF
>-|TRBV20-1|many|TRBJ1-1
TGCAGTGCTAGAGATATAAAGATTGAAGCTTTCTTT
CSARDIKIEAFF
>-|TRBV13|-|TRBJ1-2
TGTGCCAGCAGCCTTTCCACAGGAGGTGGCTACACCTTC
CASSLSTGGGYTF
>TRBD1|TRBV9|-|TRBJ2-1
TGTGCCAGCAGCGTAGGAGGGACAGGGGTCGTTGAGCAGTTCTTC
CASSVGGTGVVEQFF
>-|TRBV11-2|many|TRBJ2-7
TGTGCCAGCAGCTTGTGGCGGGAATCCTCCTACGAGCAGTACTTC
CASSLWRESSYEQYF
>-|TRBV20-1|many|TRBJ1-1
TGCAGTGCCCAGGGAGGGGGGGGCACTGAAGCTTTCTTT
CSAQGGGGTEAFF
>-|TRBV5-1|many|TRBJ2-2
TGCGCCAGCAGCTCCGATTGGGTCGGGGAGCTGTTTTTT
CASSSDWVGELFF
>-|TRBV14|many|TRBJ1-1
TGTGCCAGCAGCCCCCGCACAGGAGTCACTGAAGCTTTCTTT
CASSPRTGVTEAFF
>TRBD2|TRBV5-1|many|TRBJ2-1
TGCGCCAGCACATATTCGCCGGGACTAGCGGGGGATGAGCAGTTCTTC
CASTYSPGLAGDEQFF
>-|TRBV20-1|many|TRBJ1-5
TGCAGTGCTAGAGGGGGGACCGGGCATCAGCCCCAGCATTTT
CSARGGTGHQPQHF
>-|TRBV7-9|few|TRBJ2-3
TGTGCCAGCAGCTTAGAGGGGCGGGGCACAGATACGCAGTATTTT
CASSLEGRGTDTQYF
>-|TRBV20-1|many|TRBJ2-1
TGCAGTGCTAAGCGGTCCTACAATGAGCAGTTCTTC
CSAKRSYNEQFF
>-|TRBV12-5|few|TRBJ1-2
TGTGCTAGTGGTTTGGAAGTCGGAAACTATGGCTACACCTTC
CASGLEVGNYGYTF
>TRBD1|TRBV13|many|TRBJ2-7
TGTGCCAGCAGCTACAGGGGCTACGAGCAGTACTTC
CASSYRGYEQYF
>TRBD1|TRBV14|few|TRBJ2-1
TGTGCCAGCAGCCAAGAGGGCAGGGGGCGCTGGAATGAGCAGTTCTTC
CASSQEGRGRWNEQFF
>-|TRBV3-1|few|TRBJ1-5
TGTGCCAGCAGTTTGACTGAGGCGGGACAGCCCCAGCATTTT
CASSLTEAGQPQHF
>-|TRBV3-1|-|TRBJ2-3
TGTGCCAGCAGCCAAGCGGGGGGCCTCAAGGATACGCAGTATTTT
CASSQAGGLKDTQYF
>TRBD1|TRBV28|many|TRBJ1-4
TGTGCCAGCAGACCCGGTGGGACAGGGGATGAAAAACTGTTTTTT
CASRPGGTGDEKLFF
>-|TRBV5-1|few|TRBJ2-3
TGCGCCAGCAGCCCTCAGGGGCGAGATACGCAGTATTTT
CASSPQGRDTQYF
>TRBD1|TRBV5-1|-|TRBJ1-1
TGCACCAGCCGCCCGGGACAGATGAACACTGAAGCTTTCTTT
CTSRPGQMNTEAFF